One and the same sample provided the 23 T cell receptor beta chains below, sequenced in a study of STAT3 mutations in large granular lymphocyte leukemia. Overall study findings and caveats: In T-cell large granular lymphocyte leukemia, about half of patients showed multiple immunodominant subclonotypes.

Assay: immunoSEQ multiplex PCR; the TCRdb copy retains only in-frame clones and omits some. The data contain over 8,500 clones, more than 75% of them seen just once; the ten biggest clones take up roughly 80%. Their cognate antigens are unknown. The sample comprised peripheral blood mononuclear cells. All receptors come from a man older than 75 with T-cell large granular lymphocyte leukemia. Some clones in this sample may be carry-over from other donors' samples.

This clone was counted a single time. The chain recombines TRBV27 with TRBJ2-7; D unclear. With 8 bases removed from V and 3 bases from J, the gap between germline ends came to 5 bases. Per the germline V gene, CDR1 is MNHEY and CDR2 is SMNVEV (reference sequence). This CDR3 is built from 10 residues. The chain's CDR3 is CASGLYEQYF. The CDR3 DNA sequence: TGTGCCAGCGGCCTCTACGAGCAGTACTTC.

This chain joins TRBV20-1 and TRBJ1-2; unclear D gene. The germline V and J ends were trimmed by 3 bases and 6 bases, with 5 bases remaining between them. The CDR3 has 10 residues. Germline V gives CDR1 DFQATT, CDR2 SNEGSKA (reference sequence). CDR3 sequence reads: CSARFHGYTF. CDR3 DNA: TGCAGTGCTAGGTTCCATGGCTACACCTTC.

Here the CDR3 reads CASSGPSGANTEAFF. For the CDR3, the DNA is TGTGCCAGCAGCGGTCCATCGGGGGCGAACACTGAAGCTTTCTTT. The chain has TRBV25-1 and TRBJ1-1; TRBD1 is a possible D gene (6 bases). Germline CDR1 and CDR2: MGHDK and SYGVNS. CDR3 length equals 15 residues. Trimming stripped 6 bases from V and 1 base from J, with 15 bases between.

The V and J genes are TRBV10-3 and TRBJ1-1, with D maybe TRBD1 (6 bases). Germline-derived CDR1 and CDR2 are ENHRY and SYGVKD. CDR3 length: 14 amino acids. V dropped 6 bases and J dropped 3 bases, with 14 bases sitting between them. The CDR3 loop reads CAIRTGRGDTEAFF. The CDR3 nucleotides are TGTGCCATCAGAACAGGGCGAGGGGACACTGAAGCTTTCTTT.

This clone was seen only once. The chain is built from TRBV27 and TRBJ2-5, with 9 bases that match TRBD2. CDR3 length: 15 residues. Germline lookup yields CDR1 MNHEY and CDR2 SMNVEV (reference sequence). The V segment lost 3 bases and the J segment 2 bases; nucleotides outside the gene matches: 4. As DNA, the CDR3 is TGTGCCAGCAGTTTTGCGGGGGGGTGGCAAGAGACCCAGTACTTC. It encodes CASSFAGGWQETQYF.

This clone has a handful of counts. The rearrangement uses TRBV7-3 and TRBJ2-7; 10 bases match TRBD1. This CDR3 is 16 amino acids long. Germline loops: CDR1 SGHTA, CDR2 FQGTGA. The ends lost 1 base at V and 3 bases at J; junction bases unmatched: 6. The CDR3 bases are TGTGCCAGCAGCTTAATGCCCAGGACAGGGGGCTACGAGCAGTACTTC. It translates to CASSLMPRTGGYEQYF.

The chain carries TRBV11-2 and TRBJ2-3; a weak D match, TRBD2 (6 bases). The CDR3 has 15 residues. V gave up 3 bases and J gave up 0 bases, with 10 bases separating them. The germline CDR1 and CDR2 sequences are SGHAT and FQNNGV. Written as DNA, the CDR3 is TGTGCCAGCAGCTTTTCCGCGGGGAGCACAGATACGCAGTATTTT. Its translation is CASSFSAGSTDTQYF.

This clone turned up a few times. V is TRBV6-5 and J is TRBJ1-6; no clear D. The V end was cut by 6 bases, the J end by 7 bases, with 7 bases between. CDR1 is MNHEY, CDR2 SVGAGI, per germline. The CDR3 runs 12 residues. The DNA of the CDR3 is TGTGCCAGCAGCCGTTTCAATTCACCCCTCCACTTT. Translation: CASSRFNSPLHF.

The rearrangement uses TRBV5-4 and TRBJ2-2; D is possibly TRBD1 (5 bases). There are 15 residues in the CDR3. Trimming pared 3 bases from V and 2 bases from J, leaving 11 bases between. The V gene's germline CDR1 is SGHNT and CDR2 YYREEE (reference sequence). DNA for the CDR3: TGTGCCAGCAGCTCGAAGACAGTAAACACCGGGGAGCTGTTTTTT. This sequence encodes CASSSKTVNTGELFF.

The CDR3 region has the DNA TGCGCCAGCAGCTTGGCCTTAGTGGACTACAGTTTGACCCAGTACTTC. This encodes CASSLALVDYSLTQYF. The chain combines TRBV5-1 with TRBJ2-5; possibly TRBD2 for D (6 bases). V shed 0 bases and J shed 7 bases, with 19 bases lying between them. This CDR3 has 16 amino acids. Per the germline V gene, CDR1 is SGHRS and CDR2 is YFSETQ.

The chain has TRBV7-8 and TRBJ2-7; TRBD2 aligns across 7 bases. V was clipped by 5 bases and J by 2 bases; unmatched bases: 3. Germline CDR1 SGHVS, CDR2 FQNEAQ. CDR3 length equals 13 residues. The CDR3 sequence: CASSAGRTYEQYF. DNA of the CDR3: TGTGCCAGCAGCGCCGGGAGGACCTACGAGCAGTACTTC.

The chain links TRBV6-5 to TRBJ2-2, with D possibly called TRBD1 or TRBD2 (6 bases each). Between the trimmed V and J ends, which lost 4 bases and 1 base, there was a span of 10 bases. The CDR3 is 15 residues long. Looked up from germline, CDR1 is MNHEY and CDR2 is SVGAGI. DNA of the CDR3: TGTGCCAGCAGTTTCGGGGGCGTGAACACCGGGGAGCTGTTTTTT. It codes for CASSFGGVNTGELFF.

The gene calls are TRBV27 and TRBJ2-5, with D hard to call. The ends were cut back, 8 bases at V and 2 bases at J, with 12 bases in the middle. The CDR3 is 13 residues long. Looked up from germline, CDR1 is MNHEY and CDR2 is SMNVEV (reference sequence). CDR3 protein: CASVPESQETQYF. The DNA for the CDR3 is TGTGCCAGCGTCCCAGAGTCACAAGAGACCCAGTACTTC.

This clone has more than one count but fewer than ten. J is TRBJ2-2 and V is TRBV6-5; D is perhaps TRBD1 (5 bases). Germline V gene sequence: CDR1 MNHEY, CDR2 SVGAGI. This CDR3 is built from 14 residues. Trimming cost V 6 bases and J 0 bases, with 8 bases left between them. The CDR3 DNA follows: TGTGCCAGCAGCGTGACAGCGAACACCGGGGAGCTGTTTTTT. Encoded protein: CASSVTANTGELFF.

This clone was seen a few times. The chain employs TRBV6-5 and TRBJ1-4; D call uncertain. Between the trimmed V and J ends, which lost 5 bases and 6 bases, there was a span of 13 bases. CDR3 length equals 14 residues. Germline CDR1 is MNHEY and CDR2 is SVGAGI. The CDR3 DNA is TGTGCCAGCAGTCAAGGGTATGGGGATGAAAAACTGTTTTTT. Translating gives CASSQGYGDEKLFF.

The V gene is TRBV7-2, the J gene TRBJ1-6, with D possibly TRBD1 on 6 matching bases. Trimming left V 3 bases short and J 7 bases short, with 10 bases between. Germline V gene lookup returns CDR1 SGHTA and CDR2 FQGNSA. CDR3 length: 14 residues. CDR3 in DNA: TGTGCCAGCAGCTTGAGTCAGGGGAATTCACCCCTCCACTTT. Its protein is CASSLSQGNSPLHF.

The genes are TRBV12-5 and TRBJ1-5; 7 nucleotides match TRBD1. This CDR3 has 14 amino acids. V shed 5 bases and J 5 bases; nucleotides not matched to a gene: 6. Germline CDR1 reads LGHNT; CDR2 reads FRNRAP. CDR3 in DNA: TGTGCTAGTGGTCCCGACAGGGTGGATCAGCCCCAGCATTTT. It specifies CASGPDRVDQPQHF. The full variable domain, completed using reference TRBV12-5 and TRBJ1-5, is DARVTQTPRHKVTEMGQEVTMRCQPILGHNTVFWYRQTMMQGLELLAYFRNRAPLDDSGMPKDRFSAEMPDATLATLKIQPSEPRDSAVYFCASGPDRVDQPQHFGDGTRLSIL.

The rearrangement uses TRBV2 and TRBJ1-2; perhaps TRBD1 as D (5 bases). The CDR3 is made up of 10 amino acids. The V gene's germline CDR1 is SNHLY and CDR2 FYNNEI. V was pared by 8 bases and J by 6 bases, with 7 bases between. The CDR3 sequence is CASLGDGYTF. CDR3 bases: TGTGCCAGCTTGGGGGATGGCTACACCTTC.

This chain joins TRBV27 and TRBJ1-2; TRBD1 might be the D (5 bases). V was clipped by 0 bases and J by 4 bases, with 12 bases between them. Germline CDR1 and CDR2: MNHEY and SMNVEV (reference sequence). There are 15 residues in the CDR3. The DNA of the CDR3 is TGTGCCAGCAGTTTATCGGTCGGGGCCACCTATGGCTACACCTTC. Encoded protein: CASSLSVGATYGYTF.

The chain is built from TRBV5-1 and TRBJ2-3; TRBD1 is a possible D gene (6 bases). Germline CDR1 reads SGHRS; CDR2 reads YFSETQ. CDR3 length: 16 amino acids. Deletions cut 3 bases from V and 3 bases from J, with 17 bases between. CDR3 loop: CASSYGQLLETDTQYF. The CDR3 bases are TGCGCCAGCAGCTATGGACAGTTATTAGAAACAGATACGCAGTATTTT.

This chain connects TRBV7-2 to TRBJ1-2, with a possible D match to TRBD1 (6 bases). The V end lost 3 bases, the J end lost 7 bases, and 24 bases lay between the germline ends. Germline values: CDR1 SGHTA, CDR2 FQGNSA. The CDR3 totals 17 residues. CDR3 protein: CASSFVVRVGGRGGYTF. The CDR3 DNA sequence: TGTGCCAGCAGCTTTGTGGTGCGGGTTGGGGGGCGTGGTGGCTACACCTTC.

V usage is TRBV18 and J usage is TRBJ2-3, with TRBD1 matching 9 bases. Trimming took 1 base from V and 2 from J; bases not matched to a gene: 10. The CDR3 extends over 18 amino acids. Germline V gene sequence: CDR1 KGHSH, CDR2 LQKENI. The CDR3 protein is CASSPRILGQGNTDTQYF. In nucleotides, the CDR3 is TGTGCCAGCTCACCACGGATCCTCGGACAGGGGAACACAGATACGCAGTATTTT.

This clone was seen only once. The CDR3 region is CASSLASATSNYGYTF. CDR3 coding DNA: TGTGCCAGCAGCTTGGCCTCGGCCACCTCTAACTATGGCTACACCTTC. The chain employs TRBV5-6 and TRBJ1-2, with D uncertain. The CDR3 covers 16 residues. Trimming stripped 0 bases from V and 0 bases from J, with 12 bases between. Germline CDR1 and CDR2: SGHDT and YYEEEE. The full variable domain, completed using reference TRBV5-6 and TRBJ1-2, is DAGVTQSPTHLIKTRGQQVTLRCSPKSGHDTVSWYQQALGQGPQFIFQYYEEEERQRGNFPDRFSGHQFPNYSSELNVNALLLGDSALYLCASSLASATSNYGYTFGSGTRLTVV.